The text below deals with one T cell receptor (beta chain). This clonotype was counted many times. The clone's antigen remains unknown. A read error may be the cause here, since a much bigger clone is one base away. Library creation used PCR. The sequencer was an Illumina HiSeq 2000. TCRdb itself trimmed the public reads at Q25 with fastp, ran MiXCR and retained productive beta chains. Each record represents a unique CDR3 protein, reported with the most common genes and DNA among its rows. The sample contains 19,000 or so distinct CDR3 sequences, roughly two fifths of them found a single time. The ten largest clones capture 30% to 45% of the sample. This sample is drawn from a study of tumor-infiltrating lymphocytes in oesophageal squamous cell carcinoma listed by TCRdb under 2016. The germline V gene (reference sequence) yields SEHNR for CDR1 and FQNEAQ for CDR2. Ends trimmed: V by 1 base, J by 7 bases; bases unmatched to a gene: 9. The CDR3 contains 15 residues, cysteine and phenylalanine counted. Only the CDR3 portion is preserved as DNA: 45 bases, with reading frame beginning at the first base.

The rearranged chain carries TRBV7-9 and TRBJ2-7; the junction holds 8 bases that match TRBD2. The clonotype comes from a male donor with esophageal squamous cell carcinoma. Material: esophageal tumor tissue. The CDR3 region has the sequence CASSLDGGASDEQYF. In nucleotide form, the sequence is TGTGCCAGCAGCTTAGACGGGGGGGCGTCGGATGAGCAGTACTTC.